The sequence of this T cell receptor (beta chain) was determined in a study of Tregs in tolerant kidney transplant recipients. V was clipped by 4 bases and J by 8 bases, with 15 bases between them. From germline, CDR1 is SGHTA and CDR2 FQGNSA. CDR3 size: 14 residues. Using immunoSEQ multiplex PCR, the repertoire was profiled, and TCRdb retains in-frame clones only, with some absent. The table includes roughly 99,000 clones, roughly 93% detected once. This TCR was recovered from a human donor who received a combined kidney and bone marrow transplant. Source: CD4+ T cells from blood, taken before the transplant. This chain uses TRBV7-2 with TRBJ2-1; TRBD2 might be the D (5 bases). CDR3 sequence: CASSSGPQRDEQFF. The CDR3 nucleotides read TGTGCCAGCAGCTCCGGACCCCAGAGGGATGAGCAGTTCTTC.